Below are 14 T cell receptor beta chains sequenced from a single sample in a study of blood T cell repertoires in COVID-19. This table comes from immunoSEQ multiplex PCR, and its TCRdb copy is limited to in-frame clones, with some not included. Among 60,000 or so clones listed, around four fifths were seen once. The specimen was peripheral blood. The origin of the receptors is a human donor in a cohort sampled during active COVID-19.

The chain joins TRBV5-4 to TRBJ2-7; TRBD2 aligns across 10 bases. The CDR3 contains 16 residues. Germline CDR1 SGHNT, CDR2 YYREEE (reference sequence). J gave up 3 bases and V 4 bases, and 10 bases lay outside the gene matches. The CDR3 DNA reads TGTGCCAGCAGCCCCTCAGGGCTAGCGGGGGTCTACGAGCAGTACTTC. Translated, it gives CASSPSGLAGVYEQYF.

The chain combines TRBV5-4 with TRBJ2-5; possible D gene TRBD1, 6 bases. In germline, CDR1 is SGHNT, CDR2 YYREEE (reference sequence). The CDR3 totals 15 residues. V dropped 6 bases and J dropped 3 bases, with 18 bases sitting between them. This CDR3 is CASTLQGRFKETQYF. CDR3 nucleotides: TGTGCCAGCACCTTACAGGGCCGATTTAAAGAGACCCAGTACTTC.

The genes are TRBV2 and TRBJ2-3, with 12 nucleotides matching TRBD2. The trim removed 6 bases at V and 1 base at J, leaving 2 bases unmatched. Looked up from germline, CDR1 is SNHLY and CDR2 is FYNNEI. The CDR3 covers 15 residues. CDR3 sequence reads: CASSRLAGGTDTQYF. The CDR3 bases are TGTGCCAGCAGCAGACTAGCGGGGGGCACAGATACGCAGTATTTT.

This clone appeared a few times. CDR3 region: CASRPVGADTQYF. CDR3 bases: TGTGCCAGCAGGCCTGTAGGAGCAGATACGCAGTATTTT. The genes are TRBV5-5 and TRBJ2-3, with D hard to call. Trimming left V 5 bases short and J 4 bases short, with 11 bases between. Germline CDR1 is SGHKS and CDR2 is YYEKEE (reference sequence). CDR3 length equals 13 residues.

This clone showed up just a few times. The chain uses TRBV4-2 and TRBJ1-5; 10 nucleotides agree with TRBD1. The CDR3 sequence is 16 residues long. With V trimmed by 4 bases and J by 5 bases, 8 bases remained unmatched. From germline, CDR1 is LGHNA and CDR2 YNFKEQ. The CDR3 is CASSPSRDRGDQPQHF. The CDR3 nucleotides read TGTGCCAGCAGCCCATCCCGGGACAGGGGCGATCAGCCCCAGCATTTT.

This chain uses TRBV18 with TRBJ2-6; unclear D gene. From germline, CDR1 is KGHSH and CDR2 LQKENI. The CDR3 loop spans 15 amino acids. Trimming took 2 bases from V and 0 from J, leaving 5 bases between them. The CDR3 here is CASSPMASGANVLTF. In nucleotides, the CDR3 is TGTGCCAGCTCACCAATGGCCTCTGGGGCCAACGTCCTGACTTTC.

The chain recombines TRBV21-1 with TRBJ1-1; the tabulated D call, TRBD1, remains unverified against the DNA. TRBV21-1 counts as a pseudogene. The CDR3 length is 15 residues. This CDR3 is CASSKALDMNTEAFF. The CDR3, as DNA: TGTGCCAGCAGCAAAGCGCTGGACATGAACACTGAAGCTTTCTTT.

The chain has TRBV18 and TRBJ1-5; no firm D call. The CDR3 sequence is 12 residues long. V was cut by 1 base and J by 5 bases, with 3 bases left in between. Germline CDR1 KGHSH, CDR2 LQKENI. The CDR3 reads CASSPRDQPQHF. DNA of the CDR3: TGTGCCAGCTCACCACGAGATCAGCCCCAGCATTTT. Supplemented by reference TRBV18 and TRBJ1-5, the full variable domain reads NAGVMQNPRHLVRRRGQEARLRCSPMKGHSHVYWYRQLPEEGLKFMVYLQKENIIDESGMPKERFSAEFPKEGPSILRIQQVVRGDSAAYFCASSPRDQPQHFGDGTRLSIL.

This clone came up once. This sequence joins TRBV7-6 and TRBJ2-2; D not certain. Trimming shortened V by 4 bases and J by 7 bases, and 7 bases separated the two germline ends. The CDR3 has 12 residues. Germline-derived CDR1 and CDR2 are SGHVS and FNYEAQ. The CDR3 protein is CASSSLVGELFF. CDR3 in DNA: TGTGCCAGCAGCTCCCTTGTCGGGGAGCTGTTTTTT. The whole variable domain, filled in from reference TRBV7-6 and TRBJ2-2, reads GAGVSQSPRYKVTKRGQDVALRCDPISGHVSLYWYRQALGQGPEFLTYFNYEAQQDKSGLPNDRFSAERPEGSISTLTIQRTEQRDSAMYRCASSSLVGELFFGEGSRLTVL.

The chain carries TRBV7-5 and TRBJ2-1; no DNA check was done on the table's D call, TRBD1. TRBV7-5 is a documented pseudogene. The CDR3 contains 15 residues. CDR3 region: CVRSLVGAQDNEQFF. The DNA of the CDR3 is TGTGTCAGAAGCTTAGTTGGGGCACAGGACAATGAGCAGTTCTTC.

The chain uses TRBV6-5 and TRBJ2-7; D may be TRBD2 (6 bases). The CDR3 runs to 14 residues. Per the germline V gene, CDR1 is MNHEY and CDR2 is SVGAGI. The ends were cut back, 0 bases at V and 1 base at J, with 7 bases in the middle. This chain's CDR3 is CASSYSAGSYEQYF. CDR3 in DNA: TGTGCCAGCAGTTACTCGGCGGGGTCCTACGAGCAGTACTTC.

This clone has a single count. The V call is TRBV5-1, the J call TRBJ1-1; D not resolved. Germline-derived CDR1 and CDR2 are SGHRS and YFSETQ. This CDR3 is built from 13 residues. With 4 bases removed from V and 0 bases from J, the gap between germline ends came to 7 bases. The CDR3 region is CASSPTMNTEAFF. The CDR3, as DNA: TGCGCCAGCAGCCCAACTATGAACACTGAAGCTTTCTTT.

This clone was seen only once. J is TRBJ2-6 and V is TRBV3-1 (or the pseudogene TRBV3-2); D gene unclear. Germline CDR1 is LGHDT and CDR2 is YNNKEL (reference sequence). Trimming shortened V by 4 bases and J by 5 bases, and 15 bases separated the two germline ends. The CDR3 is 16 amino acids. The CDR3 region has the DNA TGTGCCAGCAGCCCACAAGCGACGTTTCGGGCCAACGTCCTGACTTTC. Protein sequence: CASSPQATFRANVLTF.

The chain carries TRBV5-1 and TRBJ2-3, with 7 bases identical to TRBD1. V lost 1 base to trimming and J lost 5 bases; unmatched junction nucleotides: 7. CDR1 and CDR2 from the germline V gene are SGHRS and YFSETQ. The CDR3 contains 15 residues. The CDR3: CASSLKAGGGDTQYF. In DNA form, the CDR3 reads TGCGCCAGCAGCTTGAAGGCAGGGGGTGGAGATACGCAGTATTTT.